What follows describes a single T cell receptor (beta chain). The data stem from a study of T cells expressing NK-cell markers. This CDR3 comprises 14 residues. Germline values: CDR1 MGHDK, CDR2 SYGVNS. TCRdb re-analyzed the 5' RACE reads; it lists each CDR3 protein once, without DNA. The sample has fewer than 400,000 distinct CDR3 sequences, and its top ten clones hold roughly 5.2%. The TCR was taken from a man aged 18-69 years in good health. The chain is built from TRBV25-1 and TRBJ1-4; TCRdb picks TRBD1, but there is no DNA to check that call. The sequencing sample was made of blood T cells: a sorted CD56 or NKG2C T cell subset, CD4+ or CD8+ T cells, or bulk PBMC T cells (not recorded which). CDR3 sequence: CASSDQGVHEKLFF.